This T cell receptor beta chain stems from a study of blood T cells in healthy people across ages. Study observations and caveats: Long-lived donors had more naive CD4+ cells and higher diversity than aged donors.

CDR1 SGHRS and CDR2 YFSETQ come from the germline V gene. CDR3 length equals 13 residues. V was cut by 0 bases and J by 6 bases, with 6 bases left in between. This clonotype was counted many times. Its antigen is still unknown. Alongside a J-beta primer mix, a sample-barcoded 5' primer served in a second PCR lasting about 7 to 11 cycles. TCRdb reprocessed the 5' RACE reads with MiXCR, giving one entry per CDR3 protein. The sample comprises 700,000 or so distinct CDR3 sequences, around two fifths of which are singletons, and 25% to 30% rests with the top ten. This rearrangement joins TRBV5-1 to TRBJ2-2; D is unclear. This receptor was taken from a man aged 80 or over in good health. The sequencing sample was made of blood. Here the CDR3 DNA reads TGCGCCAGCAGCTTGGACCGGGCCGGGGAGCTGTTTTTT. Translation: CASSLDRAGELFF.